The rows below give T cell receptor beta chains drawn from one sample of a study of shared clonotypes between healthy human individuals. Sequencing was performed with immunoSEQ multiplex PCR; in TCRdb, only in-frame clones are kept and a portion is missing. The sample records about 1,800,000 clones, just under 95% being singletons. The sequenced sample was naive CD8+ T cells sorted from blood. The receptor source for this set is a man aged 18 to 29 in good health. The CDR3 runs from the conserved cysteine through the conserved F or W. A D gene is named only where the DNA matches it firmly. Where a row states a size, it is once, few, many or the class of an expanded clone; other rows omit it.

TRBV6-1	TRBJ1-1	-	TRBD1	CASIPGQGGNTEAFF	TGTGCCAGCATCCCCGGACAGGGGGGGAACACTGAAGCTTTCTTT
TRBV10-1	TRBJ1-4	-	-	CASSLGSPDEKLFF	TGCGCCAGCAGCCTCGGGTCCCCTGATGAAAAACTGTTTTTT
TRBV6-5	TRBJ2-1	-	-	CASSYSYSYNEQFF	TGTGCCAGCAGTTACTCGTACAGCTACAATGAGCAGTTCTTC
TRBV5-4	TRBJ2-7	once	TRBD2	CASRGRGTSGIIDDEQYF	TGTGCCAGCAGAGGCCGGGGGACTAGCGGGATTATAGACGACGAGCAGTACTTC
TRBV11-2	TRBJ1-2	-	TRBD1	CASSLVGGGEGYTF	TGTGCCAGCAGCTTAGTGGGAGGGGGCGAGGGCTACACCTTC
TRBV5-1	TRBJ1-3	-	-	CASSLGEQTGNTIYF	TGCGCCAGCAGCTTGGGGGAACAGACAGGAAACACCATATATTTT
TRBV14	TRBJ1-2	-	-	CASSPGSAGAFYYGYTF	TGTGCCAGCAGCCCCGGGAGCGCGGGGGCGTTTTACTATGGCTACACCTTC
TRBV6-4	TRBJ2-1	-	-	CASSDGRDTYNEQFF	TGTGCCAGCAGTGACGGGAGGGACACCTACAATGAGCAGTTCTTC
TRBV4-1	TRBJ2-7	-	-	CASSLSRETYEQYF	TGCGCCAGCAGCCTATCTCGGGAGACCTACGAGCAGTACTTC
TRBV5-6	TRBJ2-7	once	TRBD2	CASRAGTSIYEQYF	TGTGCCAGCAGGGCCGGGACTAGCATCTACGAGCAGTACTTC
TRBV7-2	TRBJ2-1	-	TRBD2	CASSYTSGVGNEQFF	TGTGCCAGCAGCTACACTAGCGGGGTCGGCAATGAGCAGTTCTTC
TRBV4-1	TRBJ1-5	-	-	CASSLKSGVSNQPQHF	TGCGCCAGCAGCCTAAAATCAGGGGTTAGCAATCAGCCCCAGCATTTT
TRBV7-9	TRBJ2-5	-	-	CASSLFQGETQYF	TGTGCCAGCAGCTTATTCCAGGGAGAGACCCAGTACTTC
TRBV27	TRBJ1-4	-	-	CASSRTGATNEKLFF	TGTGCCAGCAGCCGTACAGGTGCAACTAATGAAAAACTGTTTTTT
TRBV6-5	TRBJ1-1	-	-	CASSYLDTEAFF	TGTGCCAGCAGTTACTTGGACACTGAAGCTTTCTTT
TRBV4-3	TRBJ2-7	-	-	CASSAGTSGEQYF	TGCGCCAGCAGCGCCGGGACCTCCGGGGAGCAGTACTTC
TRBV4-3	TRBJ2-1	once	-	CASSQVWASSYEQFF	TGCGCCAGCAGCCAAGTGTGGGCCAGTAGCTATGAGCAGTTCTTC
TRBV4-1	TRBJ1-4	-	TRBD1	CASSQDGTGSEKLFF	TGCGCCAGCAGCCAAGATGGGACAGGGAGTGAAAAACTGTTTTTT
TRBV4-1	TRBJ2-2	-	-	CASSQWQGGTGELFF	TGCGCCAGCAGCCAATGGCAGGGGGGGACCGGGGAGCTGTTTTTT
TRBV7-6	TRBJ2-7	-	TRBD2	CASSLGLAGGSSYEQYF	TGTGCCAGCAGCCTGGGACTAGCGGGAGGGAGCTCCTACGAGCAGTACTTC
TRBV6-5	TRBJ1-1	-	TRBD1	CAAQAGGNTEAFF	TGTGCCGCTCAAGCAGGGGGGAACACTGAAGCTTTCTTT
TRBV5-6	TRBJ2-1	-	-	CASSLINEQFF	TGTGCCAGCAGCTTGATAAATGAGCAGTTCTTC
TRBV28	TRBJ2-1	-	-	CASTLGGTVYNEQFF	TGTGCCAGCACGCTAGGGGGGACAGTATACAATGAGCAGTTCTTC
TRBV11-2	TRBJ2-1	-	-	CASSLYTAAAYNEQFF	TGTGCCAGCAGCTTATATACGGCGGCCGCCTACAATGAGCAGTTCTTC
TRBV27	TRBJ2-3	-	TRBD2	CASGDRLAGGTDTQYF	TGTGCCAGCGGGGACAGACTAGCGGGAGGCACAGATACGCAGTATTTT
TRBV6-5	TRBJ2-5	once	-	CASSYSIAGETQYF	TGTGCCAGCAGTTACTCGATTGCGGGGGAGACCCAGTACTTC
TRBV13	TRBJ2-7	-	-	CASSLGGGYEQYF	TGTGCCAGCAGCTTAGGGGGAGGCTACGAGCAGTACTTC
TRBV5-6	TRBJ2-1	-	-	CASSPDTSYNEQFF	TGTGCCAGCAGTCCTGACACCTCCTACAATGAGCAGTTCTTC
TRBV14	TRBJ2-7	-	-	CASSQVAGAYEQYF	TGTGCCAGCAGCCAAGTTGCGGGTGCCTACGAGCAGTACTTC
TRBV7-9	TRBJ1-4	once	-	CASSLAVGFEEKLFF	TGTGCCAGCAGCTTAGCTGTGGGATTCGAGGAAAAACTGTTTTTT
TRBV5-6	TRBJ1-1	-	-	CASSSDPSAAFF	TGTGCCAGCAGCTCGGACCCTAGCGCAGCTTTCTTT
TRBV2	TRBJ2-7	-	TRBD1	CASSGQGVAYEQYF	TGTGCCAGCAGTGGACAGGGCGTAGCCTACGAGCAGTACTTC
TRBV6-1	TRBJ2-1	-	TRBD1	CASSARTGDYNEQFF	TGTGCCAGCAGTGCCCGGACAGGGGACTACAATGAGCAGTTCTTC
TRBV6-6	TRBJ2-2	-	-	CASRLAGGGTGELFF	TGTGCCAGCAGGCTCGCAGGAGGCGGCACCGGGGAGCTGTTTTTT
TRBV7-3	TRBJ2-1	-	-	CASSLTGSNEQFF	TGTGCCAGCAGCTTAACAGGGAGCAATGAGCAGTTCTTC
TRBV18	TRBJ2-7	-	-	CASSPEGSYEQYF	TGTGCCAGCTCCCCGGAGGGCTCCTACGAGCAGTACTTC
TRBV6-5	TRBJ2-3	-	TRBD1	CASRDRASTDTQYF	TGTGCCAGCCGGGACAGGGCCAGCACAGATACGCAGTATTTT
TRBV28	TRBJ2-6	-	TRBD1	CASSSYRDRVAGANVLTF	TGTGCCAGCAGTTCGTACCGGGACAGGGTGGCTGGGGCCAACGTCCTGACTTTC
TRBV6-1	TRBJ1-1	-	-	CASRTESTEAFF	TGTGCCAGCAGGACAGAGAGCACTGAAGCTTTCTTT
TRBV5-4	TRBJ1-1	-	-	CASSIVQGNTEAFF	TGTGCCAGCAGCATTGTACAGGGCAACACTGAAGCTTTCTTT
TRBV6-6	TRBJ2-7	-	-	CASSFGLSYEQYF	TGTGCCAGCAGTTTCGGACTTTCCTACGAGCAGTACTTC
TRBV9	TRBJ2-5	-	TRBD1	CASSVLDRPVETQYF	TGTGCCAGCAGCGTATTGGACAGGCCTGTCGAGACCCAGTACTTC
TRBV2	TRBJ2-1	-	-	CASNLFHNEQFF	TGTGCCAGCAATCTCTTTCACAATGAGCAGTTCTTC
TRBV6-6	TRBJ1-1	-	TRBD1	CASSPGTGNTEAFF	TGTGCCAGCAGCCCCGGGACAGGGAACACTGAAGCTTTCTTT
TRBV5-1	TRBJ2-7	-	-	CASSTGFSSYEQYF	TGCGCCAGCAGCACGGGGTTTAGCTCCTACGAGCAGTACTTC